This T cell receptor beta chain was sequenced for a study of CD8 T cells in Susac syndrome. Germline V gives CDR1 DFQATT, CDR2 SNEGSKA (reference sequence). V lost 3 bases to trimming and J lost 6 bases, with 12 bases between them. This CDR3 comprises 12 residues. Patients with Susac syndrome met diagnostic criteria that were recently defined for definite or probable disease. Random hexamers were used to reverse transcribe roughly 0.5 to 1 ug of RNA. TCRdb fed the immunoSEQ multiplex PCR reads into MiXCR, producing one record per CDR3 protein. The sample records about 180,000 distinct CDR3 sequences, roughly 94% being singletons.

J is TRBJ2-7 and V is TRBV20-1; the D gene is possibly TRBD2 (5 bases). The receptor's source is a human donor with Susac syndrome. Input material: CD4+ T cells from PBMCs. The CDR3 DNA sequence: TGCAGTGCTAGTATACCGGGGAGCGAGCAGTACTTC. It encodes CSASIPGSEQYF.